This TCR beta chain was profiled in a study of graft-versus-host responses after intestinal transplantation. Study at large: Recipients underwent multivisceral, liver-intestinal, or isolated intestinal transplants.

Method: immunoSEQ multiplex PCR; TCRdb's copy keeps in-frame clones and lacks some. Of just over 70,000 clones listed, over 70% are singletons. Of note for this clone: Its specificity is unknown.

General observations from the study: There was an association between peak levels of circulating GvH clones and early post-transplant HvG declines. Across patients carrying graft-donor T cell macrochimerism, allografts held high graft-versus-host to host-versus-graft clonal ratios.

The germline V gene encodes CDR1 SGHDT and CDR2 YYEEEE. The CDR3 has 16 residues. Trimming pared 7 bases from V and 8 bases from J, leaving 27 bases between. This rearrangement joins TRBV5-6 to TRBJ1-2, with D tentatively TRBD1 (5 bases). This specimen was unstimulated CD4+ T cells sorted from spleen or lymph node cells, taken before transplant. The receptor comes from a human donor who was the organ donor for an intestinal transplant. The DNA of the CDR3 is TGTGCCAGCTCTTGGGGCCGTGGCAGAAACTCGGTCGGCTACACCTTC. Translation gives CASSWGRGRNSVGYTF.